This paragraph reports one TCR beta chain. The antigen is not known. The entry originates in a study of blood T cells in healthy people across ages. Study-wide results and caveats: Across samples, TCR beta diversity tracked strongly with naive T cell percentage. Those diversity estimates obtained from one million T cells were thought to be underestimates.

Primers used in a second PCR of about 6 to 12 cycles were a sample-barcoded 5' primer and a J-beta primer mix. TCRdb used MiXCR to reprocess the 5' RACE reads, holding one entry per CDR3 protein. The data contain some 1.7 million distinct CDR3 sequences, roughly 30% of them seen just once; the ten biggest clones take up 7.7%. Germline V lookup: CDR1 ENHRY, CDR2 SYGVKD. The CDR3 length is 13 residues. V gave up 0 bases and J gave up 6 bases, with 5 bases separating them. Each donor was a healthy Caucasian individual from Russia, aged 6 to 90. Every sample yielded at least 6.5 million isolated PBMCs. The sample was blood. This chain connects TRBV10-3 to TRBJ2-2; tentatively, D is TRBD1 or TRBD2 (5 bases each). The TCR comes from a woman in her twenties or thirties in good health. The chain's CDR3 is CAISESGAGELFF. The DNA for the CDR3 is TGTGCCATCAGTGAGTCGGGGGCCGGGGAGCTGTTTTTT.